These 18 T cell receptor beta chains were sequenced from one sample in a study of blood T cell repertoires in COVID-19. Produced via immunoSEQ multiplex PCR; TCRdb's table is partial and in-frame only. In the table there are about 140,000 clones, approximately 87% of which are singletons. Material: PBMCs or T cells enriched from blood (not recorded which). These receptors were obtained from a man in his sixties who had recovered from COVID-19.

The CDR3 loop reads CAWSAPGQRIEAFF. The CDR3, as DNA: TGTGCCTGGAGCGCCCCGGGACAGAGGATTGAAGCTTTCTTT. V and J are TRBV30 and TRBJ1-1; 7 nucleotides align to TRBD1. The CDR3 extends over 14 amino acids. V lost 3 bases and J lost 7; bases outside the gene matches: 11. The germline gives CDR1 GTSNPN, CDR2 SVGIG (reference sequence).

The chain combines TRBV10-1 with TRBJ1-2; D is uncertain. Trimming removed 0 bases at V and 7 bases at J, with 12 bases between. The CDR3 length is 14 residues. In germline, CDR1 is WNHNN, CDR2 SYGVQD (reference sequence). CDR3 region: CASSESTDWAGYTF. As DNA, the CDR3 is TGCGCCAGCAGTGAGTCTACAGATTGGGCTGGCTACACCTTC.

This clone was seen a few times. J is TRBJ1-2 and V is TRBV19; tentatively, D is TRBD1 (5 bases). V was cut by 6 bases and J by 0 bases, with 11 bases left in between. This CDR3 has 14 residues. In germline, CDR1 is LNHDA, CDR2 SQIVND (reference sequence). Here the CDR3 DNA reads TGTGCCAGTAGGCCAACGGGGGCTAACTATGGCTACACCTTC. As protein: CASRPTGANYGYTF.

The chain links TRBV7-8 to TRBJ2-1; unclear D gene. CDR1 is SGHVS, CDR2 FQNEAQ, per germline. Trimming cost V 5 bases and J 5 bases, with 13 bases left between them. This CDR3 region has 14 residues. The CDR3 sequence is CASSPGRRHNEQFF. DNA for the CDR3: TGTGCCAGCAGCCCAGGAAGAAGGCACAATGAGCAGTTCTTC. The full variable domain, in which reference TRBV7-8 and TRBJ2-1 provide the parts outside the CDR3, is GAGVSQSPRYKVAKRGQDVALRCDPISGHVSLFWYQQALGQGPEFLTYFQNEAQLDKSGLPSDRFFAERPEGSVSTLKIQRTQQEDSAVYLCASSPGRRHNEQFFGPGTRLTVL.

This clone showed up just once. The V gene is TRBV11-2, the J gene TRBJ2-3; the D gene is possibly TRBD1 (6 bases). Trimming took 5 bases from V and 4 from J, leaving 16 bases between them. Germline assignment: CDR1 SGHAT and CDR2 FQNNGV. The CDR3 spans 15 residues. CDR3: CASSLGTLSPDTQYF. DNA of the CDR3: TGTGCCAGCAGCCTCGGGACACTGAGTCCAGATACGCAGTATTTT.

This clone has just one count. This chain connects TRBV6-1 to TRBJ1-5; D might be TRBD1 (6 bases). Germline CDR1 MNHNS, CDR2 SASEGT. Trimming removed 1 base at V and 0 bases at J, with 10 bases between. The CDR3 is made up of 16 amino acids. DNA of the CDR3: TGTGCCAGCAGTGAAGGGGGGGGCTATAGCAATCAGCCCCAGCATTTT. Its translation: CASSEGGGYSNQPQHF.

The chain combines TRBV6-5 with TRBJ1-5; unclear D gene. Looked up from germline, CDR1 is MNHEY and CDR2 is SVGAGI. The CDR3 runs 13 residues. V was shortened by 2 bases and J by 2 bases, with 4 bases between the two germline ends. In DNA, the CDR3 is TGTGCCAGCAGTTACCAGGGCAATCAGCCCCAGCATTTT. This codes for CASSYQGNQPQHF.

The V gene is TRBV15, the J gene TRBJ2-1, with TRBD2 identical over 14 bases. The V and J ends lost 3 bases and 7 bases, in that order; junction bases with no gene match: 8. The CDR3 length is 17 residues. Germline V gene lookup returns CDR1 LNHNV and CDR2 YYDKDF (reference sequence). The CDR3, as DNA: TGTGCCACCAGCAGCAAGGGACTAGCGGGAGAGGGTAATGAGCAGTTCTTC. Translation: CATSSKGLAGEGNEQFF.

The chain combines TRBV27 with TRBJ1-4; D may be TRBD1 (5 bases). Germline V gene lookup returns CDR1 MNHEY and CDR2 SMNVEV (reference sequence). Trimming pared 8 bases from V and 8 bases from J, leaving 15 bases between. The CDR3 extends over 13 amino acids. CDR3 nucleotides: TGTGCCAGCGCAAGGGGAGGTAGGGAAAAACTGTTTTTT. This sequence encodes CASARGGREKLFF. Full variable domain (rest looked up from reference TRBV27 and TRBJ1-4): EAQVTQNPRYLITVTGKKLTVTCSQNMNHEYMSWYRQDPGLGLRQIYYSMNVEVTDKGDVPEGYKVSRKEKRNFPLILESPSPNQTSLYFCASARGGREKLFFGSGTQLSVL.

This rearrangement joins TRBV10-2 to TRBJ2-1; 7 bases line up with TRBD2. The CDR3 runs to 14 residues. Per the germline V gene, CDR1 is WSHSY and CDR2 is SAAADI. V dropped 6 bases and J dropped 8; count of bases not matched to a gene: 10. CDR3 in amino acids: CASSQTSRSDEQFF. The DNA for the CDR3 is TGCGCCAGCAGCCAGACTAGCCGGAGCGATGAGCAGTTCTTC.

The rearrangement uses TRBV3-1 (or the pseudogene TRBV3-2) and TRBJ2-5, with 10 bases matching TRBD1. The CDR3 is 15 amino acids. Germline CDR1 reads LGHDT; CDR2 reads YNNKEL (reference sequence). V lost 0 bases, J lost 4 bases, and 2 bases stayed unmatched. The DNA of the CDR3 is TGTGCCAGCAGCCAAGATGGGGACAGGGGAGAGACCCAGTACTTC. This sequence encodes CASSQDGDRGETQYF.

The genes are TRBV24-1 and TRBJ2-1; D not resolved. CDR3 length: 17 amino acids. Trimming cost V 5 bases and J 0 bases, with 16 bases left between them. In germline, CDR1 is KGHDR, CDR2 SFDVKD. CDR3 DNA: TGTGCCACCAGTGCCGACCAACGCCTAGGCTCCTACAATGAGCAGTTCTTC. It specifies CATSADQRLGSYNEQFF.

J is TRBJ2-3 and V is TRBV5-1; 9 nucleotides align to TRBD1. CDR1 and CDR2 from the germline V gene are SGHRS and YFSETQ. CDR3 length: 14 residues. The V gene end was trimmed by 3 bases and the J gene end by 4 bases; junction bases not matched to a gene: 3. CDR3 region: CASSSTGGADTQYF. As DNA, the CDR3 is TGCGCCAGCAGCTCGACAGGGGGGGCAGATACGCAGTATTTT.

CDR3 nucleotides: TGTGCCAGCTCACCCCTCCGGGACAGGGGCTTGAGAACTGAAGCTTTCTTT. Protein product: CASSPLRDRGLRTEAFF. V and J are TRBV18 and TRBJ1-1, with 10 bases identical to TRBD1. J gave up 5 bases and V 3 bases, and 12 bases lay outside the gene matches. This CDR3 region has 17 residues. From germline, CDR1 is KGHSH and CDR2 LQKENI.

V and J are TRBV19 and TRBJ1-4, with D hard to call. Germline assignment: CDR1 LNHDA and CDR2 SQIVND (reference sequence). The V end lost 4 bases, the J end lost 0 bases, and 9 bases lay between the germline ends. The CDR3 sequence is 15 residues long. CDR3 coding DNA: TGTGCCAGTAGTACGTCCGCGTCAACTAATGAAAAACTGTTTTTT. Translated, it gives CASSTSASTNEKLFF.

The chain links TRBV21-1 to TRBJ2-7; whether TRBD2, the table's D call, matches the DNA was not checked. TRBV21-1 corresponds to a pseudogene. The CDR3 length is 16 residues. The DNA of the CDR3 is TGTGCCAGCAGCAAATTTAGGACTAGCGGCATCTACGAGCAGTACTTC. Encoded protein: CASSKFRTSGIYEQYF.

As for this clone: The sample contains more than one DNA sequence encoding this CDR3. The chain couples TRBV18 to TRBJ1-5, with a tentative D call TRBD1 (5 bases). The V gene lost 3 bases and the J gene lost 3 bases, with 12 bases spanning the gap. The germline V gene encodes CDR1 KGHSH and CDR2 LQKENI. The CDR3 totals 15 residues. The CDR3 reads CASSPDRGSNQPQHF. The CDR3 DNA sequence: TGTGCCAGCTCACCCGATAGGGGATCCAATCAGCCCCAGCATTTT.

The table lists this clone with a few counts. The chain joins TRBV2 to TRBJ1-2; D might be TRBD1 (5 bases). This CDR3 spans 14 amino acids. Trimming left V 5 bases short and J 6 bases short, with 16 bases between. Per the germline V gene, CDR1 is SNHLY and CDR2 is FYNNEI. The CDR3 protein is CASSIRESSDGYTF. The CDR3 nucleotides are TGTGCCAGCAGTATCAGGGAATCTTCCGATGGCTACACCTTC. Using reference TRBV2 and TRBJ1-2 for the parts outside the CDR3, the full variable domain is EPEVTQTPSHQVTQMGQEVILRCVPISNHLYFYWYRQILGQKVEFLVSFYNNEISEKSEIFDDQFSVERPDGSNFTLKIRSTKLEDSAMYFCASSIRESSDGYTFGSGTRLTVV.